This TCR beta chain was identified during a study of blood T cells in healthy people across ages. In its sample, this clonotype was seen a few times. Its cognate antigen is unknown. Whole-study results and caveats: Older age went with lower TCR beta diversity per million T cells, in a roughly linear way.

J gave up 4 bases and V 7 bases, and 10 bases lay outside the gene matches. The CDR3 contains 15 residues. Germline loops: CDR1 DFQATT, CDR2 SNEGSKA (reference sequence). For the second PCR, which ran for 7 to 11 cycles, a sample-barcoded 5' primer and a J-beta primer mix were used. TCRdb reprocessed the 5' RACE reads via MiXCR and lists one record per CDR3 protein. Among more than 900,000 distinct CDR3 sequences listed, roughly 24% were seen once. A further study also used this sample, focusing on T cells of mothers and their children. As that study records: Donors were three healthy Caucasian mothers and their six children. Each mother gave over 8 million TCR beta CDR3 reads; each child, several million.

This receptor was identified in a girl aged 2-10 years in good health. The sequenced sample consisted of blood. The rearrangement uses TRBV20-1 and TRBJ2-5; 12 nucleotides align to TRBD2. The CDR3 region has the DNA TGCAGTGTCAGACTAGCGGGAGAGAGGCGAGAGACCCAGTACTTC. It is translated as CSVRLAGERRETQYF.